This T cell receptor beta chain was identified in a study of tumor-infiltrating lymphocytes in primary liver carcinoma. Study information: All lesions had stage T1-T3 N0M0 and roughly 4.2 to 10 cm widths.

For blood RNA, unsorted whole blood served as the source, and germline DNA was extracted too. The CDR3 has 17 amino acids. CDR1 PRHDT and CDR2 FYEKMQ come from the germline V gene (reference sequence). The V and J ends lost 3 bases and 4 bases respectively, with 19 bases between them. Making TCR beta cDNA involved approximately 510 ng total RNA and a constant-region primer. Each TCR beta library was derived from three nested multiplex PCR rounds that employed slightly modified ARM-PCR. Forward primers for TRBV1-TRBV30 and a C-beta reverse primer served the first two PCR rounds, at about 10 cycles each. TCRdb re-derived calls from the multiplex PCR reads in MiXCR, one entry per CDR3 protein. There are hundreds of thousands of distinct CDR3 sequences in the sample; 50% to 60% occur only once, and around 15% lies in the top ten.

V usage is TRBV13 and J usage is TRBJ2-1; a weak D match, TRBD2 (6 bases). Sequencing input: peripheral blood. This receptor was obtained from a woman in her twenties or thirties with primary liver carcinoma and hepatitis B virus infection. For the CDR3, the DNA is TGTGCCAGCAGCTTGGTTTTGGGTCGGAGCGGGTACAATGAGCAGTTCTTC. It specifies CASSLVLGRSGYNEQFF.